This is a list of T cell receptor beta chains from one sample in a study of naive and memory T cell subsets. MiXCR was run by TCRdb on the UMI-ligation and nested PCR reads, yielding one entry per CDR3 protein. The table records 130,000 to 150,000 distinct CDR3 sequences, about 23% of them present only once. Sequenced input: naive CD4+ T cells from blood. These receptors all come from a human donor in good health. CDR3s include the opening cysteine and the closing phenylalanine or tryptophan. A D gene is named only where the DNA matches it firmly. A row's size may be missing; if present it is once, few, many or a size class.

clone size,D gene,J gene,CDR3 length,V gene,CDR3 protein,CDR3 DNA
NA,NA,TRBJ2-3,13,TRBV29-1,CSVGGVITDTQYF,TGCAGCGTTGGTGGGGTTATAACAGATACGCAGTATTTT
NA,TRBD2,TRBJ2-7,15,TRBV18,CASSPRGDYAYEQYF,TGTGCCAGCTCACCACGCGGGGACTACGCCTACGAGCAGTACTTC
NA,TRBD1,TRBJ1-2,14,TRBV29-1,CSVRSGTESYGYTF,TGCAGCGTTAGATCCGGGACAGAGTCCTATGGCTACACCTTC
NA,TRBD1,TRBJ1-2,15,TRBV20-1,CSARAPRGIHYGYTF,TGCAGTGCTAGAGCCCCCAGGGGGATTCACTATGGCTACACCTTC
few,TRBD2,TRBJ2-7,17,TRBV6-1,CASTKVASGSTVYEQYF,TGTGCCAGCACCAAAGTGGCTAGCGGGAGTACGGTCTACGAGCAGTACTTC
few,NA,TRBJ2-5,14,TRBV5-1,CASSALGGGETQYF,TGCGCCAGCAGCGCTCTAGGAGGCGGGGAGACCCAGTACTTC
NA,NA,TRBJ2-3,14,TRBV29-1,CSLEGMSRTDTQYF,TGCAGCCTTGAAGGGATGTCGCGGACAGATACGCAGTATTTT
NA,NA,TRBJ2-2,16,TRBV21-1,CASSTPPTQNTGELFF,TGTGCCAGCAGCACGCCCCCGACGCAGAACACCGGGGAGCTGTTTTTT
few,TRBD1,TRBJ1-2,12,TRBV19,CASRDRNYGYTF,TGTGCCAGCAGGGACAGGAACTATGGCTACACCTTC
few,TRBD2,TRBJ2-7,15,TRBV6-2/TRBV6-3,CASSSTSGLSYEQYF,TGTGCCAGCAGTTCCACTAGCGGGCTCTCCTACGAGCAGTACTTC
NA,NA,TRBJ1-1,16,TRBV18,CASSPLSTQRDTEAFF,TGTGCCAGCTCACCTTTGTCTACCCAGCGTGACACTGAAGCTTTCTTT
few,NA,TRBJ2-3,15,TRBV5-1,CASSPGPGRTDTQYF,TGCGCCAGCAGCCCCGGACCCGGCCGCACAGATACGCAGTATTTT
NA,NA,TRBJ2-1,14,TRBV7-2,CASSLALSQLEQFF,TGTGCCAGCAGCTTAGCGCTCTCCCAGCTTGAGCAGTTCTTC